This T cell receptor beta chain was sequenced during a study of T cells after somatic rescue of genetic block. Some clones are missing from TCRdb's copy, which holds only in-frame ones; the method was immunoSEQ multiplex PCR. This table has around 64,000 clones, about 92% appearing once. The ends were cut back, 4 bases at V and 4 bases at J, with 12 bases in the middle. Germline CDR1 is ENHRY and CDR2 is SYGVKD. The CDR3 consists of 14 residues. The V and J genes are TRBV10-3 and TRBJ2-3; the D call may be TRBD1 or TRBD2 (5 bases each). Sequenced: peripheral blood mononuclear cells (PBMCs). The clonotype comes from a man in his forties. CDR3 sequence reads: CAISGGRGADTQYF. The CDR3 DNA sequence: TGTGCCATCAGTGGGGGGAGAGGGGCAGATACGCAGTATTTT.